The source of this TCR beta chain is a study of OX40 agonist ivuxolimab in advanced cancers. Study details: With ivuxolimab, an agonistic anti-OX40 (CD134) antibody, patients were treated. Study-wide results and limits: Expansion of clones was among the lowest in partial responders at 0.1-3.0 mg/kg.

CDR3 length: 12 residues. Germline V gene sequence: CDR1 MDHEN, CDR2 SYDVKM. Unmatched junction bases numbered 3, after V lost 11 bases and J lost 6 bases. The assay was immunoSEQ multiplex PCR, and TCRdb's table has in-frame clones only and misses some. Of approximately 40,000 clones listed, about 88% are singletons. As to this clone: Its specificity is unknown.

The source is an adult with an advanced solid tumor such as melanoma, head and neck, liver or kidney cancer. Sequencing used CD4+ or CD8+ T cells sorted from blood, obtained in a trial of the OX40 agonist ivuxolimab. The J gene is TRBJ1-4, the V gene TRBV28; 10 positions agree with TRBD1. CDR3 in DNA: TGTGCCGGGGGGACAGGGGATGAAAAACTGTTTTTT. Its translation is CAGGTGDEKLFF. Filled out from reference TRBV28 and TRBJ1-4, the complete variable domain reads DVKVTQSSRYLVKRTGEKVFLECVQDMDHENMFWYRQDPGLGLRLIYFSYDVKMKEKGDIPEGYSVSREKKERFSLILESASTNQTSMYLCAGGTGDEKLFFGSGTQLSVL.